One TCR beta chain is described in this entry. Its antigen is not known. Amplification of TCR alpha and beta CDR3 regions from RNA used iRepertoire nested multiplex PCR. One-step reverse transcription and amplification started from around 100-400 ng of tissue mRNA or PBMC total RNA. Each CDR3 protein is one row after TCRdb ran MiXCR on the multiplex PCR reads. In the table there are some 150,000 distinct CDR3 sequences, more than 35% of which are singletons. The data stem from a study of glioma-infiltrating T cells. General observations from the study: Above-expected tissue-blood divergence occurred in all gliomas, most in low-grade ones. Very few CDR3 sequences were shared between tissue and blood.

Sequencing was performed on glioma tissue, nonneoplastic brain tissue, or PBMCs (not recorded which). The sequence was obtained from a human donor with low-grade glioma or glioblastoma, undergoing nonglioma brain surgery, or in good health (not recorded which).

The CDR3 protein is CASSLPGRSSDYGYTF. DNA for the CDR3: TGTGCCAGCAGTCTCCCCGGACGGTCCTCGGACTATGGCTACACCTTC. The chain carries TRBV27 and TRBJ1-2; no clear D. This CDR3 region has 16 residues. Trimming removed 5 bases from V and 3 bases from J, with 19 bases in between. Germline assignment: CDR1 MNHEY and CDR2 SMNVEV (reference sequence).